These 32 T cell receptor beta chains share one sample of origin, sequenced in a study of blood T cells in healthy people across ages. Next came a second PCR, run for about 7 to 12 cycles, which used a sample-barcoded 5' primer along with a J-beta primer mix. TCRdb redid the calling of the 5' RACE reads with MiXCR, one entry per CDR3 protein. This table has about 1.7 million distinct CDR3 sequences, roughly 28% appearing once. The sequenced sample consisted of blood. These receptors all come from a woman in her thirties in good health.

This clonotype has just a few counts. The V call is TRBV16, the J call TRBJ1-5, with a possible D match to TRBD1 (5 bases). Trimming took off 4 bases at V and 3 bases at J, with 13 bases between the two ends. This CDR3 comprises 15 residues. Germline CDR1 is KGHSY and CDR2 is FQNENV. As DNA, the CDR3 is TGTGCCAGCAGCCGACACGCGGGGGACAATCAGCCCCAGCATTTT. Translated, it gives CASSRHAGDNQPQHF.

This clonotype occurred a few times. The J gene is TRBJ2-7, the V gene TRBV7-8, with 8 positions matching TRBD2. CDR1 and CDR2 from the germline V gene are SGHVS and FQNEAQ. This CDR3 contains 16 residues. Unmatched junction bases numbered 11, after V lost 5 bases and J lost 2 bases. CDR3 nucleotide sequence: TGTGCCAGCAGCCTCATTAGCGGGATAGTCACCTACGAGCAGTACTTC. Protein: CASSLISGIVTYEQYF.

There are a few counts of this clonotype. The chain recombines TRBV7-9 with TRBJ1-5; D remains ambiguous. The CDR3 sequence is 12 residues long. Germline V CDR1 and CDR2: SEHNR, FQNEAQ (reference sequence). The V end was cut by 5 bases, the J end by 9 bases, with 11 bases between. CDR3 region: CASSPQGSPQHF. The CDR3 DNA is TGTGCCAGCAGCCCACAAGGTTCGCCCCAGCATTTT.

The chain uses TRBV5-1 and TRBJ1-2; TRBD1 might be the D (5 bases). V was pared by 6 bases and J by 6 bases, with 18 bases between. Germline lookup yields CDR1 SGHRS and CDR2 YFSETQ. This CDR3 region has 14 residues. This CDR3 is CASNRGPGGHGYTF. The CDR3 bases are TGCGCCAGCAATCGGGGCCCCGGAGGCCATGGCTACACCTTC.

The CDR3 region has the DNA TGTGCCAGCAGTTTATTAGGGACCACGCAGTATTTT. Its protein is CASSLLGTTQYF. The chain uses TRBV28 and TRBJ2-3; D is tentatively TRBD1 or TRBD2 (5 bases each). The V end was cut by 1 base, the J end by 9 bases, with 8 bases between. The CDR3 is 12 amino acids. Per the germline V gene, CDR1 is MDHEN and CDR2 is SYDVKM.

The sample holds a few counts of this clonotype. The CDR3 loop is CASSVSGTGPYEQYF. As DNA, the CDR3 is TGTGCCAGCAGCGTCTCCGGGACAGGGCCGTACGAGCAGTACTTC. The chain links TRBV9 to TRBJ2-7; 9 nucleotides match TRBD1. Per the germline V gene, CDR1 is SGDLS and CDR2 is YYNGEE. This CDR3 is 15 amino acids long. Germline trimming cut 2 bases from V and 4 bases from J; bases unmatched to any gene: 7.

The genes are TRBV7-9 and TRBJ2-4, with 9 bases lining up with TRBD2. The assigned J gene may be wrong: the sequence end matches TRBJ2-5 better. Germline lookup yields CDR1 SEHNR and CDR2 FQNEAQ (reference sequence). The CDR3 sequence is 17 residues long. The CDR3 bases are TGTGCCAGCAGCTTAGGGGGGACTAGCAGGGGAGGCGAGACCCAGTACTTC. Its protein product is CASSLGGTSRGGETQYF.

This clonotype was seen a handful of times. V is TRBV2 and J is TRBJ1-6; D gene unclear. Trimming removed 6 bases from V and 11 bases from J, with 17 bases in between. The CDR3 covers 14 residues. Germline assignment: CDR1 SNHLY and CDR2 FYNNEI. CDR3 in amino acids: CASSGEGGVAPLHF. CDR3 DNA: TGTGCCAGCAGCGGGGAGGGTGGAGTGGCACCCCTCCACTTT. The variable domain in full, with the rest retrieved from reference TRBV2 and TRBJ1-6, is EPEVTQTPSHQVTQMGQEVILRCVPISNHLYFYWYRQILGQKVEFLVSFYNNEISEKSEIFDDQFSVERPDGSNFTLKIRSTKLEDSAMYFCASSGEGGVAPLHFGNGTRLTVT.

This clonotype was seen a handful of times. For the CDR3, the DNA is TGTGCCAGCAGTTGGGGACAGCGCACCTTGTCCCCTAACTATGGCTACACCTTC. Translating gives CASSWGQRTLSPNYGYTF. The chain uses TRBV12-3 or TRBV12-4 and TRBJ1-2, with 7 bases aligning to TRBD1. The CDR3 is 18 residues long. The J segment lost 0 bases and the V segment lost 4 bases, leaving 14 bases of the junction unmatched.

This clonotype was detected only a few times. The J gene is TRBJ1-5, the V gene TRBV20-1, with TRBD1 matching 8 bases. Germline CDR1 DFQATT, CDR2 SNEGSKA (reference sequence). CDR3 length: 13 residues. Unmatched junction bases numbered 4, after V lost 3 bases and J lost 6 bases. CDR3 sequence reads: CSASSGGGQPQHF. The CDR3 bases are TGCAGTGCTAGCTCAGGGGGCGGTCAGCCCCAGCATTTT.

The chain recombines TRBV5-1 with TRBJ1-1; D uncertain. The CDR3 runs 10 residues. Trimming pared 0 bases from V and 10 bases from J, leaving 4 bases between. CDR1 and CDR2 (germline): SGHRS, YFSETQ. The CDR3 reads CASSLEGAFF. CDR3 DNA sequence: TGCGCCAGCAGCTTGGAGGGAGCTTTCTTT.

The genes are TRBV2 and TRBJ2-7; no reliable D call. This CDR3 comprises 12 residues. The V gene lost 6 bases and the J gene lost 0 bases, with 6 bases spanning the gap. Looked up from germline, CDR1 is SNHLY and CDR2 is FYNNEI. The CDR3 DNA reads TGTGCCAGCAGGTCCACCTCCTACGAGCAGTACTTC. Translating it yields CASRSTSYEQYF.

The CDR3 sequence: CASNVRGNQPQHF. The CDR3 DNA sequence: TGTGCCAGCAACGTAAGGGGGAATCAGCCCCAGCATTTT. The V gene is TRBV7-2, the J gene TRBJ1-5; weak D call: TRBD1 (6 bases). This CDR3 is 13 amino acids long. V lost 7 bases and J lost 4, with 11 bases in between. Germline CDR1 is SGHTA and CDR2 is FQGNSA.

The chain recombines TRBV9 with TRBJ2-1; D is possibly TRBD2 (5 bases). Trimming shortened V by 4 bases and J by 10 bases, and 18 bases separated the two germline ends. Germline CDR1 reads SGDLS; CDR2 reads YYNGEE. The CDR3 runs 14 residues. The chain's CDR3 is CASSSGLAEYEQFF. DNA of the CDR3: TGTGCCAGCAGCTCAGGACTTGCAGAGTACGAGCAGTTCTTC. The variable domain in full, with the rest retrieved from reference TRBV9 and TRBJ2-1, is DSGVTQTPKHLITATGQRVTLRCSPRSGDLSVYWYQQSLDQGLQFLIQYYNGEERAKGNILERFSAQQFPDLHSELNLSSLELGDSALYFCASSSGLAEYEQFFGPGTRLTVL.

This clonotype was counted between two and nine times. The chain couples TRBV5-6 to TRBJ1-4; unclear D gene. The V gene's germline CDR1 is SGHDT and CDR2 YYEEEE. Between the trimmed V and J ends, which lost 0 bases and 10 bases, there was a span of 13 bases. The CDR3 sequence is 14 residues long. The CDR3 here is CASSLAVEPGKLFF. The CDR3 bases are TGTGCCAGCAGCTTGGCGGTCGAGCCTGGAAAACTGTTTTTT.

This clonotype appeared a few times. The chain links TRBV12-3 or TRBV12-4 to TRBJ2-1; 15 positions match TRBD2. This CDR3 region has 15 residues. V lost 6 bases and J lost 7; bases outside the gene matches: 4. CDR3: CASSTGTSGGNEQFF. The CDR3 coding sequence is TGTGCCAGCAGCACCGGGACTAGCGGGGGGAATGAGCAGTTCTTC.

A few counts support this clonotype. CDR3 sequence: CASSLRGERGEQYF. For the CDR3, the DNA is TGTGCCAGCAGCTTACGAGGGGAAAGGGGCGAGCAGTACTTC. The chain combines TRBV11-2 with TRBJ2-7; D is tentatively TRBD1 or TRBD2 (5 bases each). Germline-derived CDR1 and CDR2 are SGHAT and FQNNGV. CDR3 length: 14 amino acids. The V and J ends lost 2 bases and 6 bases respectively, with 14 bases between them.

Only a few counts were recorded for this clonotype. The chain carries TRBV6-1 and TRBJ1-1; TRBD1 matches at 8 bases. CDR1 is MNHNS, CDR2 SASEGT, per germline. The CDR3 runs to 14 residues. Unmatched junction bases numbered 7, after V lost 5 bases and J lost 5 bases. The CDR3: CASSRDRSRTEAFF. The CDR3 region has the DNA TGTGCCAGCAGTAGGGACAGGTCGAGAACTGAAGCTTTCTTT.

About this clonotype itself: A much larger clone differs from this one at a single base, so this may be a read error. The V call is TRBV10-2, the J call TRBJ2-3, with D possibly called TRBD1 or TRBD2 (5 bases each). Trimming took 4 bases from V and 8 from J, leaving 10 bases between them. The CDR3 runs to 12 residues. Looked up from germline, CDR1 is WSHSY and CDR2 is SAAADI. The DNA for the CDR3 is TGCGCCAGCAGTGTGCCGAGGGGTACGCAGTATTTT. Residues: CASSVPRGTQYF.

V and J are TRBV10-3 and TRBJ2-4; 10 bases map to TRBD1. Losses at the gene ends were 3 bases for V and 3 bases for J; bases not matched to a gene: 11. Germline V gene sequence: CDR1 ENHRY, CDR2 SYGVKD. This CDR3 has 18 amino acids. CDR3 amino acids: CAISEPDRGGVGKNIQYF. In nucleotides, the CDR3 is TGTGCCATCAGTGAACCGGACAGGGGGGGAGTGGGCAAAAACATTCAGTACTTC.

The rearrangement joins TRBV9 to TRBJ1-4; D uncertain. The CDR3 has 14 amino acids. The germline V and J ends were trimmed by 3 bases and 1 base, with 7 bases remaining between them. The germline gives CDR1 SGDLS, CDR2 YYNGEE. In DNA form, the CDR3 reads TGTGCCAGCAGCGGAGGCGTAACTAATGAAAAACTGTTTTTT. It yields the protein CASSGGVTNEKLFF.

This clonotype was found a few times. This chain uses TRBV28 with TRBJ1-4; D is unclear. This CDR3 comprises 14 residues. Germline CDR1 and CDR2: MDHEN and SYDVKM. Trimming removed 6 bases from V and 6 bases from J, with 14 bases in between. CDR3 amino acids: CASSPFRLDEKLFF. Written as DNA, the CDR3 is TGTGCCAGCAGCCCCTTCCGGCTGGATGAAAAACTGTTTTTT. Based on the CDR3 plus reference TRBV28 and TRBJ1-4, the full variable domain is DVKVTQSSRYLVKRTGEKVFLECVQDMDHENMFWYRQDPGLGLRLIYFSYDVKMKEKGDIPEGYSVSREKKERFSLILESASTNQTSMYLCASSPFRLDEKLFFGSGTQLSVL.

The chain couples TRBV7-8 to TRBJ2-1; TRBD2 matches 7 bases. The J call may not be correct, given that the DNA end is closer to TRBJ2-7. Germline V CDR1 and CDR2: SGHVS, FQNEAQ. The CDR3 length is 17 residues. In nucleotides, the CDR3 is TGTGCCAGCAGCTTTGGCCGTCCGGGACTACTGTACAATGAGCAGTACTTC. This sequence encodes CASSFGRPGLLYNEQYF.

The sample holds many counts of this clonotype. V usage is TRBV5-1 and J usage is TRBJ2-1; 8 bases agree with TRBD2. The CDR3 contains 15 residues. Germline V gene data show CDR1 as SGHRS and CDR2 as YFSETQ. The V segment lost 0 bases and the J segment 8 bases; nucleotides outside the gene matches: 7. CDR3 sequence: CASSLDPGGPYEQFF. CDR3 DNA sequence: TGCGCCAGCAGCTTGGATCCGGGGGGGCCGTATGAGCAGTTCTTC.

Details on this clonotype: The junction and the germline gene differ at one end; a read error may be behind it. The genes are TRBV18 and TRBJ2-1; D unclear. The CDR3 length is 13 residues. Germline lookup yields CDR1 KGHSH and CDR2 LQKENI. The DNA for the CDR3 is TGTGCCAACTCACCTTTTGTTGACAATGAGCAGTTCTTC. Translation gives CANSPFVDNEQFF. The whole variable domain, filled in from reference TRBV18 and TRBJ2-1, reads NAGVMQNPRHLVRRRGQEARLRCSPMKGHSHVYWYRQLPEEGLKFMVYLQKENIIDESGMPKERFSAEFPKEGPSILRIQQVVRGDSAAYFCANSPFVDNEQFFGPGTRLTVL.

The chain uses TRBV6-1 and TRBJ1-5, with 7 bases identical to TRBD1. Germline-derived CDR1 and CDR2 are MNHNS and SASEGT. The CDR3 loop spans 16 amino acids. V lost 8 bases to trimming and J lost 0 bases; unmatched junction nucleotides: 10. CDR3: CASGKGQLNSNQPQHF. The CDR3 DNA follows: TGTGCCAGCGGAAAGGGACAGCTGAATAGCAATCAGCCCCAGCATTTT.

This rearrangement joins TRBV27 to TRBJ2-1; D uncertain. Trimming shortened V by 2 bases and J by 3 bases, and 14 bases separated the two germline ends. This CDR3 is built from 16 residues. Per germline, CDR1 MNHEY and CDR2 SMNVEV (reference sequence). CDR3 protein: CASSLGSDAFYNEQFF. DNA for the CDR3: TGTGCCAGCAGTTTAGGGTCGGACGCTTTCTACAATGAGCAGTTCTTC.

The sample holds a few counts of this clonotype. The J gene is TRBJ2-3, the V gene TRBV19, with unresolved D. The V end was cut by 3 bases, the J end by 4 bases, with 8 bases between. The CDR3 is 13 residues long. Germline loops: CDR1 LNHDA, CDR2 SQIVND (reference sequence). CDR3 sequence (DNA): TGTGCCAGTAGTATTGCCCGTGCAGATACGCAGTATTTT. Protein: CASSIARADTQYF.

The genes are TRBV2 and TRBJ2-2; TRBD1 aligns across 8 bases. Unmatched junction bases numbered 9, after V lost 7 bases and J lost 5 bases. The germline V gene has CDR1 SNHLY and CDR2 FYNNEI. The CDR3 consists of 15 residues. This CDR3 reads CASTLEDRDTGELFF. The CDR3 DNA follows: TGTGCCAGCACTCTCGAGGACAGGGATACCGGGGAGCTGTTTTTT.

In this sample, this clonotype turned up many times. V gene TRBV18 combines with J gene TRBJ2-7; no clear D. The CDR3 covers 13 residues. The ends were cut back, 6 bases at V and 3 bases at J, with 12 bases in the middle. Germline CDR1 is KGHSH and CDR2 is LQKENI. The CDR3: CASSVATDYEQYF. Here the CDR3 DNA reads TGTGCCAGCTCGGTCGCCACGGACTACGAGCAGTACTTC.

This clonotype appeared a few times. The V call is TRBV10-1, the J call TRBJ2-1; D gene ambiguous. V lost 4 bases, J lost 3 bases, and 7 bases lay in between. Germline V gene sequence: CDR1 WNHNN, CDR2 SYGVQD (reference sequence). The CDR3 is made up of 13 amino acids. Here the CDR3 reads CASSGQIYNEQFF. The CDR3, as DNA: TGCGCCAGCAGTGGACAAATCTACAATGAGCAGTTCTTC.

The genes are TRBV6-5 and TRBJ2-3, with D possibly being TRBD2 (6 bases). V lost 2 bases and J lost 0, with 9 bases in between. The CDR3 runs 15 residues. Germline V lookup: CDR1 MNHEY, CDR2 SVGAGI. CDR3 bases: TGTGCCAGCAGTTACAGGGAGGTTAGCACAGATACGCAGTATTTT. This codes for CASSYREVSTDTQYF.